The present entry profiles one TCR beta chain with its context. The sample belongs to a study of shared clonotypes between healthy human individuals. TCRdb's copy holds only in-frame clones and misses some; the assay was immunoSEQ multiplex PCR. This sample yields some 2.1 million clones, of which 93% are seen a single time; more than 1.5% belongs to the top ten. Selected positively for CCR7 and CD45RO-negative, naive CD8 cells excluded terminally differentiated effector memory CD45RA+ cells. The CDR3 has 12 amino acids. Germline CDR1 reads WSHSY; CDR2 reads SAAADI. The V gene lost 7 bases and the J gene lost 7 bases, with 14 bases spanning the gap.

This rearrangement joins TRBV10-2 to TRBJ2-7; D is unclear. The receptor comes from a man younger than 30 in good health. Some clones in this sample may be carry-over from other donors' samples. The sample was naive CD8+ T cells from PBMCs. This CDR3 is CASKAESWEQYF. The DNA for the CDR3 is TGCGCCAGCAAGGCGGAATCGTGGGAGCAGTACTTC.